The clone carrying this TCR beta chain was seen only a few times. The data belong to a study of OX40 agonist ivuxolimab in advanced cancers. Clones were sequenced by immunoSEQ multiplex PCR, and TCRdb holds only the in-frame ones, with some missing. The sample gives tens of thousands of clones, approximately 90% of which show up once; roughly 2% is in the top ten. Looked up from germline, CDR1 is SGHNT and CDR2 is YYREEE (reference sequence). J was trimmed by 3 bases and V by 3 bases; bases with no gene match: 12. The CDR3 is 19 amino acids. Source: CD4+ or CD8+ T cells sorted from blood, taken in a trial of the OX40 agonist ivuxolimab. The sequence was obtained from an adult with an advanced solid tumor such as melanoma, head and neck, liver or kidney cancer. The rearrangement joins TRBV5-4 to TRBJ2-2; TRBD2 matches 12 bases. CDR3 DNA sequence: TGTGCCAGCAGCTATACTTACGGACTAGCGGGATTCCACACCGGGGAGCTGTTTTTT. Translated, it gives CASSYTYGLAGFHTGELFF.